These 25 T cell receptor beta chains share one sample of origin, sequenced in a study of blood T cell repertoires in COVID-19 (dated by TCRdb to 2020 to 2021). Library generation was performed with the immunoSEQ multiplex PCR assay. Not all clones reach the TCRdb copy of this immuneACCESS table, which keeps in-frame sequences only. Checked studies attribute under half of the gap to unresolved V genes and leave the rest unexplained. Across this sample there are a few hundred thousand clones, with approximately 90% seen only once. Approximately 9% of the sample is held by the ten biggest clonotypes. The material sequenced was PBMCs or T cells enriched from blood (not recorded which). The receptors here all came from a man aged 35-49 years who had recovered from COVID-19.

The rearrangement links TRBV4-3 to TRBJ2-3; 10 nucleotides agree with TRBD1. From germline, CDR1 is LGHNA and CDR2 YSLEER. Losses at the gene ends were 0 bases for V and 10 bases for J; bases not matched to a gene: 10. This CDR3 region has 16 residues. This CDR3 is CASSQDISDRGRSQYF. The CDR3 bases are TGCGCCAGCAGCCAAGACATTTCCGACAGGGGGCGTTCGCAGTATTTT.

The chain joins TRBV9 to TRBJ2-5; D might be TRBD2 (7 bases). This CDR3 contains 15 residues. Germline V gene lookup returns CDR1 SGDLS and CDR2 YYNGEE. Deletions cut 0 bases from V and 4 bases from J, with 13 bases between. As DNA, the CDR3 is TGTGCCAGCAGCGTAGGGTCGGGGGGCCCAGAGACCCAGTACTTC. Translating gives CASSVGSGGPETQYF. Drawing the rest from reference TRBV9 and TRBJ2-5, the complete variable domain is DSGVTQTPKHLITATGQRVTLRCSPRSGDLSVYWYQQSLDQGLQFLIQYYNGEERAKGNILERFSAQQFPDLHSELNLSSLELGDSALYFCASSVGSGGPETQYFGPGTRLLVL.

The V call is TRBV5-1, the J call TRBJ1-4, with TRBD1 matching 8 bases. Germline CDR1 is SGHRS and CDR2 is YFSETQ. The CDR3 length is 13 residues. V was clipped by 4 bases and J by 9 bases; unmatched bases: 5. CDR3 DNA sequence: TGCGCCAGCAGCACTGGACAGGGCCAAAAACTGTTTTTT. Translation: CASSTGQGQKLFF.

This CDR3 is CASSQDLSWSVYQPQHF. The DNA of the CDR3 is TGCGCCAGCAGCCAAGATCTTTCTTGGTCGGTTTATCAGCCCCAGCATTTT. The rearrangement uses TRBV4-1 and TRBJ1-5; D is undetermined. Looked up from germline, CDR1 is MGHRA and CDR2 is YSYEKL. The V end lost 0 bases, the J end lost 5 bases, and 17 bases lay between the germline ends. The CDR3 spans 17 residues.

This sequence joins TRBV7-7 and TRBJ2-2; D gene ambiguous. The CDR3 loop spans 13 amino acids. V was clipped by 6 bases and J by 7 bases, with 12 bases between them. The V gene's germline CDR1 is SSHAT and CDR2 FNYEAQ (reference sequence). The CDR3 coding sequence is TGTGCCAGCAGAACTCCACCGGGCGGGGAGCTGTTTTTT. Protein product: CASRTPPGGELFF.

The rearrangement uses TRBV24-1 and TRBJ2-2; D gene ambiguous. CDR3 size: 14 residues. The germline V gene encodes CDR1 KGHDR and CDR2 SFDVKD. V lost 7 bases to trimming and J lost 2 bases, with 10 bases between them. In DNA, the CDR3 is TGTGCCACCAGCTTAAGCGCCAACACCGGGGAGCTGTTTTTT. Translation: CATSLSANTGELFF.

V is TRBV5-1 and J is TRBJ1-2; the D gene is possibly TRBD1 (6 bases). Germline loops: CDR1 SGHRS, CDR2 YFSETQ. There are 14 residues in the CDR3. Trimming left V 4 bases short and J 4 bases short, with 14 bases between. The CDR3 reads CASSQDSYVYGYTF. CDR3 bases: TGCGCCAGCAGCCAGGACAGTTATGTCTATGGCTACACCTTC. The whole variable domain, remainder taken from reference TRBV5-1 and TRBJ1-2, is KAGVTQTPRYLIKTRGQQVTLSCSPISGHRSVSWYQQTPGQGLQFLFEYFSETQRNKGNFPGRFSGRQFSNSRSEMNVSTLELGDSALYLCASSQDSYVYGYTFGSGTRLTVV.

V usage is TRBV6-5 and J usage is TRBJ2-1; tentatively, D is TRBD1 (6 bases). This CDR3 has 14 amino acids. V lost 6 bases to trimming and J lost 5 bases, with 14 bases between them. The germline V gene has CDR1 MNHEY and CDR2 SVGAGI. The CDR3: CASSPSGTHNEQFF. The CDR3 DNA sequence: TGTGCCAGCAGCCCCTCAGGGACACACAATGAGCAGTTCTTC.

The V gene is TRBV6-1, the J gene TRBJ1-2, with 8 bases aligning to TRBD1. Trimming at V came to 4 bases and at J to 5 bases, leaving 18 bases not matched to a gene. This CDR3 spans 18 amino acids. Germline loops: CDR1 MNHNS, CDR2 SASEGT. The CDR3 DNA reads TGTGCCAGCAGTGTCCTGGTTAATCGGCAGGGGGCAGGTTATGGCTACACCTTC. Residues: CASSVLVNRQGAGYGYTF.

The chain carries TRBV10-2 and TRBJ2-1; 12 nucleotides match TRBD2. Germline trimming cut 6 bases from V and 6 bases from J; bases unmatched to any gene: 9. The CDR3 is made up of 16 amino acids. Germline V gene sequence: CDR1 WSHSY, CDR2 SAAADI. The CDR3 protein is CASSDIGLAGSNEQFF. In DNA form, the CDR3 reads TGCGCCAGCAGCGACATAGGACTAGCGGGGAGCAATGAGCAGTTCTTC.

V usage is TRBV5-1 and J usage is TRBJ1-2; D not resolved. The germline V and J ends were trimmed by 4 bases and 1 base, with 5 bases remaining between them. This CDR3 is built from 12 residues. Germline V gene data show CDR1 as SGHRS and CDR2 as YFSETQ. CDR3 in DNA: TGCGCCAGCAGCGGCAGTAACTATGGCTACACCTTC. Its protein is CASSGSNYGYTF.

The chain carries TRBV6-2 or TRBV6-3 and TRBJ2-1; 8 bases match TRBD1. The CDR3 is 14 amino acids. The V gene end was trimmed by 7 bases and the J gene end by 8 bases; junction bases not matched to a gene: 10. Germline V gene lookup returns CDR1 MNHEY and CDR2 SVGEGT. The CDR3 nucleotides read TGTGCCAGCACCCCGCAGCAGGGGGCCGATGAGCAGTTCTTC. Translating it yields CASTPQQGADEQFF.

The chain has TRBV18 and TRBJ1-4; D gene unclear. With 2 bases removed from V and 4 bases from J, the gap between germline ends came to 11 bases. CDR3 length equals 15 residues. CDR1 is KGHSH and CDR2 is LQKENI in the germline V gene. The CDR3 protein is CASSPRAQLNEKLFF. The CDR3 coding sequence is TGTGCCAGCTCACCAAGAGCACAGCTTAATGAAAAACTGTTTTTT.

J is TRBJ2-1 and V is TRBV7-9; D is unclear. This CDR3 has 15 amino acids. V lost 1 base, J lost 4 bases, and 11 bases lay in between. The germline CDR1 and CDR2 sequences are SEHNR and FQNEAQ (reference sequence). CDR3 sequence reads: CASSLVFAQYNEQFF. DNA for the CDR3: TGTGCCAGCAGCTTAGTATTCGCCCAGTACAATGAGCAGTTCTTC.

The gene calls are TRBV19 and TRBJ1-2; 8 nucleotides align to TRBD1. Trimming at V came to 5 bases and at J to 4 bases, leaving 15 bases not matched to a gene. Germline V gene sequence: CDR1 LNHDA, CDR2 SQIVND (reference sequence). The CDR3 has 17 residues. CDR3 region: CASSATGTGYWGYGYTF. CDR3 DNA: TGTGCCAGTAGTGCTACCGGGACAGGATACTGGGGCTATGGCTACACCTTC. Complete variable domain (other parts from reference TRBV19 and TRBJ1-2): DGGITQSPKYLFRKEGQNVTLSCEQNLNHDAMYWYRQDPGQGLRLIYYSQIVNDFQKGDIAEGYSVSREKKESFPLTVTSAQKNPTAFYLCASSATGTGYWGYGYTFGSGTRLTVV.

The rearrangement uses TRBV7-9 and TRBJ1-2, with D perhaps matching TRBD1 (6 bases). V lost 5 bases and J 7 bases, leaving 23 bases between the germline ends. The CDR3 covers 16 residues. Germline V gives CDR1 SEHNR, CDR2 FQNEAQ (reference sequence). For the CDR3, the DNA is TGTGCCAGCAGCGAAATCAAGACGGGACATATCTCTGGCTACACCTTC. As protein: CASSEIKTGHISGYTF.

This chain connects TRBV5-1 to TRBJ2-3; D might be TRBD2 (5 bases). Germline CDR1 SGHRS, CDR2 YFSETQ. This CDR3 spans 15 amino acids. Trimming removed 0 bases from V and 0 bases from J, with 8 bases in between. CDR3 in DNA: TGCGCCAGCAGCTTGGACGGGATTAGCACAGATACGCAGTATTTT. It is translated as CASSLDGISTDTQYF.

V is TRBV6-5 and J is TRBJ1-2, with unresolved D. From germline, CDR1 is MNHEY and CDR2 SVGAGI. V lost 7 bases and J 7 bases, leaving 10 bases between the germline ends. The CDR3 has 11 residues. The chain's CDR3 is CASTETRGYTF. CDR3 in DNA: TGTGCCAGCACGGAGACGCGTGGCTACACCTTC.

This clone was detected once. This rearrangement joins TRBV20-1 to TRBJ2-7; the match to TRBD1 covers 9 bases. Per germline, CDR1 DFQATT and CDR2 SNEGSKA (reference sequence). After removal of 3 bases from V and 0 bases from J, the junction contained 3 bases not matched to a gene. CDR3 size: 14 residues. CDR3 loop: CSASRQGGSYEQYF. CDR3 in DNA: TGCAGTGCTAGTAGACAGGGGGGCTCCTACGAGCAGTACTTC.

The chain carries TRBV6-5 and TRBJ1-1; 12 bases match TRBD1. CDR3 length: 15 amino acids. J lost 4 bases, V lost 8 bases, and 8 bases had no gene match. Germline-derived CDR1 and CDR2 are MNHEY and SVGAGI. CDR3 residues: CASPGQGASGTEAFF. The CDR3 nucleotides are TGTGCCAGCCCGGGACAGGGGGCATCGGGCACTGAAGCTTTCTTT.

This chain joins TRBV11-2 and TRBJ2-7; a possible D gene is TRBD2 (7 bases). This CDR3 is built from 14 residues. The germline V gene encodes CDR1 SGHAT and CDR2 FQNNGV. The germline V and J ends were trimmed by 5 bases and 7 bases, with 18 bases remaining between them. The CDR3 region is CASSQRGGSREQYF. The CDR3 nucleotides read TGTGCCAGCAGCCAGCGCGGGGGCTCGCGGGAGCAGTACTTC. Full variable domain (rest looked up from reference TRBV11-2 and TRBJ2-7): EAGVAQSPRYKIIEKRQSVAFWCNPISGHATLYWYQQILGQGPKLLIQFQNNGVVDDSQLPKDRFSAERLKGVDSTLKIQPAKLEDSAVYLCASSQRGGSREQYFGPGTRLTVT.

V gene TRBV10-1 combines with J gene TRBJ2-5, with 7 bases fitting TRBD1. V gave up 5 bases and J gave up 2 bases; unmatched junction bases: 2. The CDR3 totals 13 residues. Germline V gene sequence: CDR1 WNHNN, CDR2 SYGVQD (reference sequence). The CDR3 here is CASSRTGQETQYF. CDR3 bases: TGCGCCAGCAGTAGGACAGGTCAAGAGACCCAGTACTTC.

This chain links TRBV5-4 with TRBJ1-4, with 7 positions matching TRBD1. Germline trimming cut 0 bases from V and 6 bases from J; bases unmatched to any gene: 8. Germline values: CDR1 SGHNT, CDR2 YYREEE (reference sequence). CDR3 length: 16 amino acids. The CDR3 DNA follows: TGTGCCAGCAGCTTGGAGGGGCCAGGGGGTTATGAAAAACTGTTTTTT. This encodes CASSLEGPGGYEKLFF.

This sequence joins TRBV19 and TRBJ1-2; maybe TRBD1 (5 bases). The CDR3 is 17 residues long. Trimming pared 4 bases from V and 5 bases from J, leaving 23 bases between. The V gene's germline CDR1 is LNHDA and CDR2 SQIVND (reference sequence). CDR3: CASSNPRGGRGEYGYTF. The CDR3 bases are TGTGCCAGTAGTAACCCCCGGGGAGGCCGGGGGGAATATGGCTACACCTTC.

This chain links TRBV13 with TRBJ2-7; TRBD1 matches 8 bases. J gave up 2 bases and V 5 bases, and 5 bases lay outside the gene matches. Per germline, CDR1 PRHDT and CDR2 FYEKMQ (reference sequence). The CDR3 sequence is 14 residues long. The chain's CDR3 is CASSPGQGTYEQYF. The CDR3 DNA reads TGTGCCAGCAGCCCTGGACAGGGTACCTACGAGCAGTACTTC. The whole variable domain, filled in from reference TRBV13 and TRBJ2-7, reads AAGVIQSPRHLIKEKRETATLKCYPIPRHDTVYWYQQGPGQDPQFLISFYEKMQSDKGSIPDRFSAQQFSDYHSELNMSSLELGDSALYFCASSPGQGTYEQYFGPGTRLTVT.